Below are 25 T cell receptor beta chains sequenced from a single sample in a study of blood T cell repertoires in COVID-19. Generated by immunoSEQ multiplex PCR, the TCRdb table keeps only in-frame clones and is missing some. The profile shows around 20,000 clones, more than 90% of them singletons. Sequences were obtained from peripheral blood. Every receptor here comes from a human donor in a cohort sampled during active COVID-19.

The chain joins TRBV7-2 to TRBJ2-3, with 13 bases that match TRBD2. This CDR3 has 17 residues. Germline CDR1 SGHTA, CDR2 FQGNSA. The V gene end was trimmed by 2 bases and the J gene end by 3 bases; junction bases not matched to a gene: 5. The CDR3 here is CASSLMGTSGITDTQYF. CDR3 DNA sequence: TGTGCCAGCAGCTTAATGGGGACTAGCGGGATAACAGATACGCAGTATTTT.

J is TRBJ2-1 and V is TRBV12-5; 7 bases are a match to TRBD1. With 2 bases clipped from V and 5 bases from J, the junction kept 12 bases outside the gene matches. CDR3 length: 17 amino acids. CDR1 LGHNT and CDR2 FRNRAP come from the germline V gene. CDR3 in amino acids: CASGLRLWGQPNNEQFF. The DNA of the CDR3 is TGTGCTAGTGGTTTGAGATTATGGGGACAGCCAAACAATGAGCAGTTCTTC.

The chain joins TRBV10-2 to TRBJ2-3; D is unclear. CDR3 length equals 15 residues. CDR1 is WSHSY, CDR2 SAAADI, per germline. V was pared by 0 bases and J by 4 bases, with 11 bases between. CDR3 DNA sequence: TGCGCCAGCAGTGAGTCTCCAGTTTCATCAGATACGCAGTATTTT. It is translated as CASSESPVSSDTQYF.

V usage is TRBV2 and J usage is TRBJ1-2; 8 bases are a match to TRBD1. After removal of 6 bases from V and 6 bases from J, the junction contained 9 bases not matched to a gene. This CDR3 has 14 residues. Germline V gene data show CDR1 as SNHLY and CDR2 as FYNNEI. CDR3 protein: CASRVDRVVDGYTF. CDR3 nucleotide sequence: TGTGCCAGCAGGGTGGACAGGGTTGTGGATGGCTACACCTTC.

The V call is TRBV7-2, the J call TRBJ2-3, with D perhaps TRBD2 (7 bases). There are 15 residues in the CDR3. The germline V gene encodes CDR1 SGHTA and CDR2 FQGNSA. The V gene lost 6 bases and the J gene lost 8 bases, with 21 bases spanning the gap. The CDR3 DNA sequence: TGTGCCAGCAGACAGGGAGCAGCGGGAAACCCTACGCAGTATTTT. Amino acids: CASRQGAAGNPTQYF.

The rearrangement joins TRBV2 to TRBJ1-4; D is perhaps TRBD1 (5 bases). The V gene's germline CDR1 is SNHLY and CDR2 FYNNEI. V gave up 2 bases and J gave up 1 base, with 8 bases separating them. This CDR3 is built from 15 residues. CDR3 DNA sequence: TGTGCCAGCAGTGAATCGGGGGGAACTAATGAAAAACTGTTTTTT. The encoded protein is CASSESGGTNEKLFF.

The rearrangement joins TRBV27 to TRBJ2-7; TRBD2 aligns across 16 bases. This CDR3 contains 14 residues. The trim removed 5 bases at V and 12 bases at J, leaving 7 bases unmatched. CDR1 is MNHEY, CDR2 SMNVEV, per germline (reference sequence). This CDR3 reads CASSPGLAGGGTYF. The CDR3 nucleotides read TGTGCCAGCAGTCCGGGACTAGCGGGAGGGGGTACGTACTTC.

This chain joins TRBV19 and TRBJ1-2, with 12 bases fitting TRBD1. Germline CDR1 reads LNHDA; CDR2 reads SQIVND (reference sequence). The junction had 5 bases not matched to a gene; V was cut back by 5 bases and J by 7 bases. The CDR3 totals 14 residues. CDR3 nucleotide sequence: TGTGCCAGTAGTCCGGGACAGGGGGCGACTGGCTACACCTTC. It is translated as CASSPGQGATGYTF.

The chain couples TRBV6-1 to TRBJ2-5; 14 bases map to TRBD2. Trimming took 4 bases from V and 4 from J; bases not matched to a gene: 11. This CDR3 is built from 18 residues. Germline CDR1 MNHNS, CDR2 SASEGT. The CDR3 spells CASSGTPGLAGALETQYF. For the CDR3, the DNA is TGTGCCAGCAGTGGTACTCCGGGACTAGCGGGAGCCTTAGAGACCCAGTACTTC.

The DNA for the CDR3 is TGTGCCAGCAGGCAGGACTATAATTCACCCCTCCACTTT. Protein: CASRQDYNSPLHF. This rearrangement joins TRBV28 to TRBJ1-6; D gene uncertain. The germline V and J ends were trimmed by 6 bases and 3 bases, with 6 bases remaining between them. The V gene's germline CDR1 is MDHEN and CDR2 SYDVKM. The CDR3 runs 13 residues. The full variable domain, in which reference TRBV28 and TRBJ1-6 provide the parts outside the CDR3, is DVKVTQSSRYLVKRTGEKVFLECVQDMDHENMFWYRQDPGLGLRLIYFSYDVKMKEKGDIPEGYSVSREKKERFSLILESASTNQTSMYLCASRQDYNSPLHFGNGTRLTVT.

The CDR3 region is CASSFGWTSGNNEQFF. Here the CDR3 DNA reads TGCGCCAGCAGCTTCGGTTGGACTAGCGGCAACAATGAGCAGTTCTTC. J is TRBJ2-1 and V is TRBV5-1; TRBD2 aligns across 10 bases. The CDR3 contains 16 residues. Germline trimming cut 2 bases from V and 5 bases from J; bases unmatched to any gene: 7. Germline values: CDR1 SGHRS, CDR2 YFSETQ.

CDR3 region: CAISESAGRTEAFF. CDR3 coding DNA: TGTGCCATCAGTGAGTCGGCAGGGCGGACTGAAGCTTTCTTT. The rearrangement links TRBV10-3 to TRBJ1-1; a weak D match, TRBD1 (5 bases). The CDR3 sequence is 14 residues long. In germline, CDR1 is ENHRY, CDR2 SYGVKD. V lost 0 bases and J 5 bases, leaving 10 bases between the germline ends.

The rearrangement links TRBV9 to TRBJ2-5, with TRBD2 matching 8 bases. The CDR3 has 14 residues. The V segment lost 2 bases and the J segment 5 bases; nucleotides outside the gene matches: 5. Per the germline V gene, CDR1 is SGDLS and CDR2 is YYNGEE. This chain's CDR3 is CASSVAGGAETQYF. Here the CDR3 DNA reads TGTGCCAGCAGCGTCGCGGGGGGCGCGGAGACCCAGTACTTC.

The gene calls are TRBV27 and TRBJ2-1; 12 bases map to TRBD2. In germline, CDR1 is MNHEY, CDR2 SMNVEV (reference sequence). The J segment lost 8 bases and the V segment lost 5 bases, leaving 13 bases of the junction unmatched. CDR3 length: 17 residues. The CDR3 loop reads CASSLLQTSGRGDEQFF. The DNA of the CDR3 is TGTGCCAGCAGTCTACTACAGACTAGCGGGAGAGGGGATGAGCAGTTCTTC.

The chain joins TRBV10-2 to TRBJ2-1; 15 nucleotides agree with TRBD2. The CDR3 covers 16 residues. Trimming cost V 6 bases and J 7 bases; bases outside gene matches: 7. Per the germline V gene, CDR1 is WSHSY and CDR2 is SAAADI. DNA of the CDR3: TGCGCCAGCAGCAACGGACTAGCGGGAGGGAGGAATGAGCAGTTCTTC. Translated: CASSNGLAGGRNEQFF.

The chain uses TRBV24-1 and TRBJ1-2; 8 bases are a match to TRBD1. The J segment lost 7 bases and the V segment lost 3 bases, leaving 6 bases of the junction unmatched. Germline CDR1 KGHDR, CDR2 SFDVKD. The CDR3 loop spans 14 amino acids. The CDR3 loop is CATSDTTGAPGYTF. CDR3 DNA: TGTGCCACCAGTGATACGACAGGGGCGCCTGGCTACACCTTC.

The chain links TRBV7-9 to TRBJ2-2, with TRBD1 matching over 10 bases. This CDR3 is 16 amino acids long. Germline CDR1 SEHNR, CDR2 FQNEAQ (reference sequence). J lost 6 bases, V lost 1 base, and 5 bases had no gene match. CDR3 loop: CASSLVGTGVAGELFF. DNA of the CDR3: TGTGCCAGCAGCTTAGTGGGGACAGGGGTCGCCGGGGAGCTGTTTTTT. The full variable domain, in which reference TRBV7-9 and TRBJ2-2 provide the parts outside the CDR3, is DTGVSQNPRHKITKRGQNVTFRCDPISEHNRLYWYRQTLGQGPEFLTYFQNEAQLEKSRLLSDRFSAERPKGSFSTLEIQRTEQGDSAMYLCASSLVGTGVAGELFFGEGSRLTVL.

This chain links TRBV7-9 with TRBJ1-5; possibly TRBD1 for D (6 bases). The germline V gene has CDR1 SEHNR and CDR2 FQNEAQ (reference sequence). V was cut by 5 bases and J by 4 bases, with 21 bases left in between. The CDR3 sequence is 17 residues long. The CDR3 loop is CASSPSSPTGLNQPQHF. The CDR3 DNA sequence: TGTGCCAGCAGCCCTAGTTCACCCACAGGGCTAAATCAGCCCCAGCATTTT.

This chain uses TRBV5-4 with TRBJ2-7, with a weak D call TRBD1 (5 bases). The CDR3 consists of 13 residues. V was shortened by 2 bases and J by 1 base, with 7 bases between the two germline ends. Looked up from germline, CDR1 is SGHNT and CDR2 is YYREEE (reference sequence). The CDR3 DNA is TGTGCCAGCAGCTTTGCAGGGTCCTACGAGCAGTACTTC. Its protein product is CASSFAGSYEQYF.

This clone was detected once. The genes are TRBV4-1 and TRBJ1-2, with D maybe TRBD1 (6 bases). The CDR3 sequence is 15 residues long. The ends were cut back, 0 bases at V and 2 bases at J, with 10 bases in the middle. Per germline, CDR1 MGHRA and CDR2 YSYEKL. The CDR3: CASSQDAQGNYGYTF. The DNA of the CDR3 is TGCGCCAGCAGCCAAGATGCACAGGGCAACTATGGCTACACCTTC.

This chain connects TRBV14 to TRBJ2-3; the D gene is possibly TRBD2 (5 bases). The germline CDR1 and CDR2 sequences are SGHDN and FVKESK. V was trimmed by 4 bases and J by 0 bases, leaving 14 bases between them. This CDR3 region has 16 residues. Written as DNA, the CDR3 is TGTGCCAGCAGCCGTTACCTAGCTTCTAGCACAGATACGCAGTATTTT. Encoded protein: CASSRYLASSTDTQYF.

This clone has a single count. This rearrangement joins TRBV18 to TRBJ2-7; D is possibly TRBD1 (5 bases). This CDR3 comprises 13 residues. V was shortened by 4 bases and J by 3 bases, with 10 bases between the two germline ends. CDR1 and CDR2 (germline): KGHSH, LQKENI. In DNA form, the CDR3 reads TGTGCCAGCTCACACGGACAAGACTACGAGCAGTACTTC. Translating it yields CASSHGQDYEQYF.

This sequence joins TRBV5-4 and TRBJ2-5, with D perhaps TRBD2 (5 bases). From germline, CDR1 is SGHNT and CDR2 YYREEE (reference sequence). Trimming took off 4 bases at V and 5 bases at J, with 15 bases between the two ends. This CDR3 comprises 14 residues. CDR3 residues: CASSLKARGETQYF. CDR3 bases: TGTGCCAGCAGCCTTAAAGCGCGCGGGGAGACCCAGTACTTC.

This chain uses TRBV30 with TRBJ2-4; D perhaps matches TRBD2 (6 bases). This CDR3 has 14 residues. Between the trimmed V and J ends, which lost 0 bases and 2 bases, there was a span of 8 bases. Germline CDR1 is GTSNPN and CDR2 is SVGIG (reference sequence). The CDR3 region has the DNA TGTGCCTGGAGTGTAAGCGGGTCCAAAAACATTCAGTACTTC. It translates to CAWSVSGSKNIQYF.

The chain combines TRBV5-1 with TRBJ2-7, with unresolved D. Trimming took off 0 bases at V and 7 bases at J, with 8 bases between the two ends. Per the germline V gene, CDR1 is SGHRS and CDR2 is YFSETQ. The CDR3 contains 12 residues. The CDR3 protein is CASSLGSGEQYF. The CDR3 DNA reads as TGCGCCAGCAGCTTGGGGTCAGGAGAGCAGTACTTC. Combining the CDR3 with reference TRBV5-1 and TRBJ2-7 gives the whole variable domain KAGVTQTPRYLIKTRGQQVTLSCSPISGHRSVSWYQQTPGQGLQFLFEYFSETQRNKGNFPGRFSGRQFSNSRSEMNVSTLELGDSALYLCASSLGSGEQYFGPGTRLTVT.